What follows are 23 T cell receptor beta chains derived from one specimen sequenced in a study of identical twins. TCRdb reprocessed the 5' RACE reads via MiXCR and lists one record per CDR3 protein. This table has a few hundred thousand distinct CDR3 sequences, around 15% appearing once. This sample was shared with a second study, whose subject was yellow fever vaccine responses in identical twins.

The sequenced sample consisted of CD4+ T cells sorted from blood. The receptors were sampled from a woman aged 18-30 years in good health.

This clonotype was counted between two and nine times. The V gene is TRBV2, the J gene TRBJ2-7; 7 nucleotides align to TRBD1. V shed 6 bases, J shed 2 bases, and the junction held 10 bases outside the gene matches. Germline CDR1 is SNHLY and CDR2 is FYNNEI. The CDR3 totals 15 residues. This CDR3 is CASRVQGKGPYEQYF. CDR3 in DNA: TGTGCCAGCAGAGTACAGGGGAAGGGCCCCTACGAGCAGTACTTC.

This clonotype was counted between two and nine times. The J gene is TRBJ2-1, the V gene TRBV3-1; 8 bases agree with TRBD1. The CDR3 consists of 14 residues. Trimming removed 3 bases from V and 6 bases from J; junction bases left unmatched: 4. From germline, CDR1 is LGHDT and CDR2 YNNKEL (reference sequence). The CDR3 nucleotides are TGTGCCAGCAGCCACGGACAGGGTGCCAATGAGCAGTTCTTC. It encodes CASSHGQGANEQFF.

This chain links TRBV27 with TRBJ2-6, with 8 bases identical to TRBD1. This CDR3 is built from 15 residues. The V gene end was trimmed by 7 bases and the J gene end by 4 bases; junction bases not matched to a gene: 6. Germline assignment: CDR1 MNHEY and CDR2 SMNVEV (reference sequence). The DNA for the CDR3 is TGTGCCAGCACCAAGGACAGGGCCGGGGCCAACGTCCTGACTTTC. It specifies CASTKDRAGANVLTF.

V and J are TRBV11-3 and TRBJ2-2; 10 bases line up with TRBD1. Germline V gene lookup returns CDR1 SGHNT and CDR2 YENEEA. V lost 4 bases to trimming and J lost 6 bases; unmatched junction nucleotides: 5. The CDR3 sequence is 15 residues long. The chain's CDR3 is CASSSLGTGAGELFF. CDR3 nucleotide sequence: TGTGCCAGCAGCTCCCTGGGGACAGGGGCCGGGGAGCTGTTTTTT.

The DNA for the CDR3 is TGTGCCAGCAGTTTAGACTCAGCAACCTACAATGAGCAGTTCTTC. Amino acids: CASSLDSATYNEQFF. J is TRBJ2-1 and V is TRBV28, with D hard to call. Germline loops: CDR1 MDHEN, CDR2 SYDVKM. V was cut by 2 bases and J by 2 bases, with 10 bases left in between. This CDR3 contains 15 residues.

This clonotype was observed at least ten times. CDR3 sequence (DNA): TGCAGTGCTAGCCACACCCAAAAAGAGACCCAGTACTTC. Its protein product is CSASHTQKETQYF. This chain joins TRBV20-1 and TRBJ2-5, with D unclear. V gave up 3 bases and J gave up 3 bases, with 11 bases separating them. CDR1 is DFQATT and CDR2 is SNEGSKA in the germline V gene (reference sequence). CDR3 size: 13 residues.

This clonotype has only a few counts. The chain recombines TRBV4-1 with TRBJ2-2; TRBD1 or TRBD2 may be the D gene (5 bases each). Germline loops: CDR1 MGHRA, CDR2 YSYEKL. The CDR3 is made up of 14 amino acids. V dropped 3 bases and J dropped 5 bases, with 10 bases sitting between them. The CDR3 nucleotides are TGCGCCAGCAGCCAGGGGGACGGAACCGGGGAGCTGTTTTTT. Protein sequence: CASSQGDGTGELFF.

The chain combines TRBV7-9 with TRBJ2-5; TRBD1 matches 7 bases. Germline V gives CDR1 SEHNR, CDR2 FQNEAQ (reference sequence). J gave up 4 bases and V 3 bases, and 11 bases lay outside the gene matches. CDR3 length equals 16 residues. In DNA form, the CDR3 reads TGTGCCAGCAGCTTGGGGAGACAGGGATCAGCAGAGACCCAGTACTTC. Translated, it gives CASSLGRQGSAETQYF.

This clonotype was recorded a few times. The chain couples TRBV5-1 to TRBJ2-1; TRBD1 might be the D (6 bases). This CDR3 has 15 residues. Trimming pared 1 base from V and 2 bases from J, leaving 10 bases between. The V gene's germline CDR1 is SGHRS and CDR2 YFSETQ. The CDR3 DNA sequence: TGCGCCAGCAGCTTGATGGACAGACCCTACAATGAGCAGTTCTTC. This encodes CASSLMDRPYNEQFF.

This clonotype was found a few times. CDR3 protein: CASSKREGLINEQFF. The CDR3 coding sequence is TGTGCCAGCAGCAAACGGGAGGGCCTTATCAATGAGCAGTTCTTC. V is TRBV3-1 and J is TRBJ2-1, with 8 bases lining up with TRBD2. The CDR3 spans 15 residues. CDR1 and CDR2 from the germline V gene are LGHDT and YNNKEL (reference sequence). Trimming removed 5 bases from V and 6 bases from J; junction bases left unmatched: 9.

In this sample, this clonotype turned up a few times. The chain is built from TRBV5-1 and TRBJ2-1; possibly TRBD2 for D (6 bases). CDR3 length: 16 amino acids. Per the germline V gene, CDR1 is SGHRS and CDR2 is YFSETQ. Deletions cut 0 bases from V and 5 bases from J, with 15 bases between. CDR3 DNA: TGCGCCAGCAGCTTGGCTGGCGGGACCGAAAACAATGAGCAGTTCTTC. It codes for CASSLAGGTENNEQFF.

The chain combines TRBV6-5 with TRBJ2-7, with 10 nucleotides matching TRBD1. The CDR3 is made up of 14 amino acids. Germline trimming cut 2 bases from V and 8 bases from J; bases unmatched to any gene: 6. Germline CDR1 reads MNHEY; CDR2 reads SVGAGI. CDR3 sequence reads: CASSYARGQGKQYV. Written as DNA, the CDR3 is TGTGCCAGCAGTTACGCCAGGGGACAGGGGAAGCAGTACGTC.

The V gene is TRBV20-1, the J gene TRBJ2-7; D is perhaps TRBD1 (5 bases). Trimming removed 5 bases at V and 2 bases at J, with 13 bases between. This CDR3 comprises 13 residues. CDR1 and CDR2 (germline): DFQATT, SNEGSKA (reference sequence). CDR3 residues: CSAVMPGTYEQYV. Here the CDR3 DNA reads TGCAGTGCTGTCATGCCAGGGACCTACGAGCAGTACGTC.

The chain couples TRBV25-1 to TRBJ2-1, with 11 bases matching TRBD2. The V gene's germline CDR1 is MGHDK and CDR2 SYGVNS. The CDR3 has 13 residues. Trimming removed 8 bases from V and 9 bases from J; junction bases left unmatched: 6. CDR3 residues: CASVAGGPGEQFF. The CDR3 nucleotides read TGTGCCAGCGTAGCGGGAGGGCCGGGTGAGCAGTTCTTC.

This clonotype was seen only a few times. V is TRBV24-1 and J is TRBJ2-5, with 9 bases that match TRBD2. Germline V lookup: CDR1 KGHDR, CDR2 SFDVKD. The CDR3 sequence is 15 residues long. The junction had 7 bases not matched to a gene; V was cut back by 4 bases and J by 5 bases. In nucleotides, the CDR3 is TGTGCCACCAGTGACCCGGGACTAGCCCACGAGACCCAGTACTTC. Its translation: CATSDPGLAHETQYF.

This clonotype was detected a few times. The V call is TRBV10-3, the J call TRBJ2-3; TRBD2 agrees at 7 bases. Germline CDR1 reads ENHRY; CDR2 reads SYGVKD. V was clipped by 3 bases and J by 6 bases; unmatched bases: 12. The CDR3 is made up of 16 amino acids. The CDR3 DNA is TGTGCCATCAGTGAACGAGACACTGGGAGGGAGGATACGCAGTATTTT. Its protein product is CAISERDTGREDTQYF.

This clonotype was detected only a few times. The rearrangement uses TRBV3-1 and TRBJ2-2; TRBD2 agrees at 14 bases. V lost 4 bases and J lost 4; bases outside the gene matches: 14. The CDR3 runs 20 residues. CDR1 and CDR2 (germline): LGHDT, YNNKEL (reference sequence). CDR3 sequence: CASSPMTSGRASAVTGELFF. Here the CDR3 DNA reads TGTGCCAGCAGCCCAATGACTAGCGGGAGGGCCTCGGCGGTCACCGGGGAGCTGTTTTTT. The full variable domain, its missing parts supplied by reference TRBV3-1 and TRBJ2-2, is DTAVSQTPKYLVTQMGNDKSIKCEQNLGHDTMYWYKQDSKKFLKIMFSYNNKELIINETVPNRFSPKSPDKAHLNLHINSLELGDSAVYFCASSPMTSGRASAVTGELFFGEGSRLTVL.

This clonotype appeared a few times. This chain links TRBV3-1 with TRBJ2-2; a weak D match, TRBD2 (5 bases). This CDR3 is 13 amino acids long. Trimming left V 1 base short and J 7 bases short, with 7 bases between. The V gene's germline CDR1 is LGHDT and CDR2 YNNKEL (reference sequence). The CDR3 DNA follows: TGTGCCAGCAGCCAAGGTCGGGGCGGGGAGCTGTTTTTT. It encodes CASSQGRGGELFF. The variable domain in full, completed from reference TRBV3-1 and TRBJ2-2, reads DTAVSQTPKYLVTQMGNDKSIKCEQNLGHDTMYWYKQDSKKFLKIMFSYNNKELIINETVPNRFSPKSPDKAHLNLHINSLELGDSAVYFCASSQGRGGELFFGEGSRLTVL.

This clonotype was seen ten or more times. V gene TRBV5-1 combines with J gene TRBJ2-7; D gene ambiguous. Per germline, CDR1 SGHRS and CDR2 YFSETQ. CDR3 length equals 13 residues. Deletions cut 0 bases from V and 3 bases from J, with 7 bases between. The CDR3 reads CASSLGADYEQYF. CDR3 in DNA: TGCGCCAGCAGCTTGGGGGCAGACTACGAGCAGTACTTC.

This clonotype was seen more than once but under ten times. This chain joins TRBV20-1 and TRBJ2-7; TRBD1 matches at 9 bases. V dropped 7 bases and J dropped 2; count of bases not matched to a gene: 6. CDR1 and CDR2 from the germline V gene are DFQATT and SNEGSKA (reference sequence). The CDR3 is 13 residues long. The CDR3 nucleotides read TGCAGTGTTCCGGGACAGGGCGCCTACGAGCAGTACTTC. Translating it yields CSVPGQGAYEQYF.

This chain links TRBV5-6 with TRBJ2-5; 9 bases match TRBD1. The V and J ends lost 2 bases and 3 bases, in that order; junction bases with no gene match: 5. The CDR3 sequence is 15 residues long. Germline V gives CDR1 SGHDT, CDR2 YYEEEE. As DNA, the CDR3 is TGTGCCAGCAGCTTTACCCGGGACAGGGAAGAGACCCAGTACTTC. It is translated as CASSFTRDREETQYF.

The gene calls are TRBV5-5 and TRBJ1-2, with 10 bases aligning to TRBD1. The CDR3 is made up of 14 amino acids. The trim removed 0 bases at V and 7 bases at J, leaving 3 bases unmatched. CDR1 SGHKS and CDR2 YYEKEE come from the germline V gene (reference sequence). The CDR3 region has the DNA TGTGCCAGCAGCTTGGACGGACAGGGGGTTGGCTACACCTTC. This sequence encodes CASSLDGQGVGYTF.

This clonotype showed up just a few times. The chain has TRBV28 and TRBJ1-1, with a tentative D call TRBD1 (5 bases). Trimming pared 7 bases from V and 7 bases from J, leaving 13 bases between. The CDR3 is made up of 12 amino acids. Germline CDR1 reads MDHEN; CDR2 reads SYDVKM. The CDR3 is CASTPRGIEAFF. CDR3 nucleotide sequence: TGTGCCAGCACCCCCCGGGGCATTGAAGCTTTCTTT.